This passage covers 11 T cell receptor beta chains from one sample sequenced in a study of T-cell memory formation after mild COVID-19. TCRdb itself ran the 5' RACE reads through MiXCR, one entry per CDR3 protein. The sample holds about 430,000 distinct CDR3 sequences; roughly 18% are singletons and the top ten take approximately 21%. Sequencing was performed on PBMCs or a T cell subset sorted from them (not recorded which). The receptors shown here come from a man between 18 and 29 years old who had mild COVID-19 (a few samples of this study predate the infection). Cell type and time point are not known.

The table lists this clonotype with a few counts. V usage is TRBV5-5 and J usage is TRBJ2-7, with D perhaps TRBD1 (6 bases). The V gene lost 5 bases and the J gene lost 1 base, with 16 bases spanning the gap. The germline V gene has CDR1 SGHKS and CDR2 YYEKEE (reference sequence). CDR3 length equals 15 residues. CDR3 in amino acids: CASRPDSISSYEQYV. For the CDR3, the DNA is TGTGCCAGCAGACCGGACAGCATCTCTTCCTACGAGCAGTACGTC.

The chain combines TRBV12-3 or TRBV12-4 with TRBJ1-6, with a weak D call TRBD1 (5 bases). V lost 3 bases to trimming and J lost 9 bases, with 15 bases between them. The CDR3 is 15 residues long. The CDR3 DNA reads as TGTGCCAGCAGTTTTCGGGACCCTCGGACTTCACCCCTCCACTTT. It specifies CASSFRDPRTSPLHF.

The CDR3 sequence is CATDSSYEQYF. CDR3 sequence (DNA): TGTGCCACGGACAGCAGCTACGAGCAGTACTTC. The rearrangement joins TRBV7-9 to TRBJ2-7; TRBD1 might be the D (6 bases). CDR3 size: 11 residues. Germline lookup yields CDR1 SEHNR and CDR2 FQNEAQ (reference sequence). The V and J ends lost 10 bases and 3 bases respectively, with 10 bases between them.

This clonotype was seen a handful of times. The chain links TRBV6-2 or TRBV6-3 to TRBJ1-1; TRBD1 agrees at 7 bases. V shed 5 bases, J shed 1 base, and the junction held 7 bases outside the gene matches. Germline V CDR1 and CDR2: MNHEY, SVGEGT. The CDR3 is 15 residues long. The CDR3 region is CASSPDRSSNTEAFF. The CDR3 DNA follows: TGTGCCAGCAGTCCGGACAGGTCCTCGAACACTGAAGCTTTCTTT.

The chain is built from TRBV20-1 and TRBJ1-1; D not certain. CDR3 length: 13 residues. The germline V and J ends were trimmed by 1 base and 4 bases, with 10 bases remaining between them. The germline gives CDR1 DFQATT, CDR2 SNEGSKA (reference sequence). The CDR3 loop reads CSARGMGSTEAFF. The CDR3 region has the DNA TGCAGTGCTAGAGGTATGGGGTCCACTGAAGCTTTCTTT.

V and J are TRBV5-1 and TRBJ1-1; the D gene is possibly TRBD1 (5 bases). The CDR3 extends over 14 amino acids. V was pared by 0 bases and J by 5 bases, with 11 bases between. CDR1 SGHRS and CDR2 YFSETQ come from the germline V gene. The CDR3 DNA follows: TGCGCCAGCAGCTTGGTAGTGGAGGGGACTGAAGCTTTCTTT. The encoded protein is CASSLVVEGTEAFF.

This clonotype was observed a few times. This sequence joins TRBV3-1 and TRBJ1-6; D is unresolved. Deletions cut 3 bases from V and 4 bases from J, with 7 bases between. The germline CDR1 and CDR2 sequences are LGHDT and YNNKEL (reference sequence). The CDR3 consists of 14 residues. CDR3 bases: TGTGCCAGCAGCCACACAGATTATAATTCACCCCTCCACTTT. This encodes CASSHTDYNSPLHF.

In its sample, this clonotype was seen a few times. This rearrangement joins TRBV29-1 to TRBJ2-5, with a possible D match to TRBD1 (6 bases). The CDR3 consists of 13 residues. Trimming took off 6 bases at V and 4 bases at J, with 15 bases between the two ends. The germline V gene encodes CDR1 SQVTM and CDR2 ANQGSEA. CDR3 sequence reads: CSVRRTGRETQYF. CDR3 DNA: TGCAGCGTCCGGAGAACAGGGAGAGAGACCCAGTACTTC.

The chain recombines TRBV20-1 with TRBJ2-3; D is perhaps TRBD1 (6 bases). The CDR3 is 14 residues long. Germline loops: CDR1 DFQATT, CDR2 SNEGSKA (reference sequence). V shed 3 bases and J shed 0 bases, with 10 bases lying between them. The CDR3 bases are TGCAGTGCTAGGAGGACAGCTAGCACAGATACGCAGTATTTT. Amino acid sequence: CSARRTASTDTQYF.

This chain links TRBV19 with TRBJ2-4, with TRBD1 matching 11 bases. J lost 6 bases, V lost 6 bases, and 1 base had no gene match. This CDR3 contains 13 residues. Germline CDR1 LNHDA, CDR2 SQIVND (reference sequence). In nucleotides, the CDR3 is TGTGCCAGTAGCGGGACAGGGGGAAACATTCAGTACTTC. Translation: CASSGTGGNIQYF.

Many counts were recorded for this clonotype. The chain links TRBV5-1 to TRBJ2-3; 7 bases agree with TRBD2. The CDR3 is 17 residues long. V gave up 0 bases and J gave up 2 bases; unmatched junction bases: 9. The germline V gene encodes CDR1 SGHRS and CDR2 YFSETQ. This CDR3 reads CASSLAVTGGLTDTQYF. The CDR3 DNA sequence: TGCGCCAGCAGCTTGGCTGTTACGGGGGGACTCACAGATACGCAGTATTTT.